A single sample gave rise to the 24 T cell receptor beta chains below, sequenced in a study of cytomegalovirus exposure and HLA in healthy donors. This PCR relied on a set of 60 Vbeta primers and 13 Jbeta primers. Profiled with immunoSEQ multiplex PCR; TCRdb holds only in-frame clones, not every one. The table shows over 70,000 clones, with more than 70% occurring only once. The source material was PBMCs. These receptors were obtained from a male donor in good health and CMV-seropositive.

The V and J genes are TRBV6-1 and TRBJ2-7, with D uncertain. V lost 6 bases to trimming and J lost 3 bases, with 12 bases between them. Germline V gives CDR1 MNHNS, CDR2 SASEGT. The CDR3 contains 13 residues. For the CDR3, the DNA is TGTGCCAGCAGACATACGTTTCTCTACGAGCAGTACTTC. It translates to CASRHTFLYEQYF.

The chain recombines TRBV9 with TRBJ2-1; the match to TRBD2 covers 10 bases. This CDR3 comprises 17 residues. The J segment lost 9 bases and the V segment lost 4 bases, leaving 16 bases of the junction unmatched. CDR1 is SGDLS, CDR2 YYNGEE, per germline. The CDR3 DNA sequence: TGTGCCAGCAGCCAGACTCCCGGGCTAGCGGGAGTAATTGAGCAGTTCTTC. Protein sequence: CASSQTPGLAGVIEQFF.

The CDR3 protein is CASSLGELGTQYF. The CDR3 DNA follows: TGTGCCAGCAGCTTAGGTGAACTCGGTACGCAGTATTTT. V is TRBV11-3 and J is TRBJ2-3; D remains ambiguous. Germline values: CDR1 SGHNT, CDR2 YENEEA. This CDR3 is built from 13 residues. V lost 1 base and J 8 bases, leaving 10 bases between the germline ends.

In its sample, this clone was seen a few times. The chain is built from TRBV28 and TRBJ2-7; 9 bases line up with TRBD2. J gave up 2 bases and V 4 bases, and 6 bases lay outside the gene matches. This CDR3 is 15 amino acids long. CDR1 and CDR2 (germline): MDHEN, SYDVKM. The DNA of the CDR3 is TGTGCCAGCAGTTCCAGGACTAGCGTCGCCTACGAGCAGTACTTC. Translating gives CASSSRTSVAYEQYF.

The chain joins TRBV27 to TRBJ2-7, with a possible D match to TRBD2 (5 bases). Germline V CDR1 and CDR2: MNHEY, SMNVEV (reference sequence). Trimming removed 8 bases at V and 2 bases at J, with 10 bases between. The CDR3 is made up of 12 amino acids. CDR3 nucleotide sequence: TGTGCCAGCGGGAGTCCAACCTACGAGCAGTACTTC. It yields the protein CASGSPTYEQYF.

This clone has a handful of counts. The chain uses TRBV11-3 and TRBJ2-3; maybe TRBD2 (6 bases). The CDR3 length is 16 residues. Trimming cost V 5 bases and J 1 base, with 16 bases left between them. Germline CDR1 reads SGHNT; CDR2 reads YENEEA. CDR3 in DNA: TGTGCCAGCAGCCCCGGGTCCGGGAGCCGCACAGATACGCAGTATTTT. Translating gives CASSPGSGSRTDTQYF. The variable domain in full, completed from reference TRBV11-3 and TRBJ2-3, reads EAGVVQSPRYKIIEKKQPVAFWCNPISGHNTLYWYLQNLGQGPELLIRYENEEAVDDSQLPKDRFSAERLKGVDSTLKIQPAELGDSAVYLCASSPGSGSRTDTQYFGPGTRLTVL.

This clone was observed a handful of times. The rearrangement links TRBV10-3 to TRBJ2-7, with TRBD1 identical over 7 bases. The CDR3 consists of 18 residues. J lost 3 bases, V lost 0 bases, and 14 bases had no gene match. Per germline, CDR1 ENHRY and CDR2 SYGVKD. Written as DNA, the CDR3 is TGTGCCATCAGTGAGTCGAATCCCCAACAGGGGCGCTACTACGAGCAGTACTTC. The encoded protein is CAISESNPQQGRYYEQYF.

A few counts support this clone. This chain joins TRBV5-1 and TRBJ2-7; 12 nucleotides align to TRBD1. CDR3 size: 16 residues. Trimming at V came to 4 bases and at J to 6 bases, leaving 11 bases not matched to a gene. Germline V lookup: CDR1 SGHRS, CDR2 YFSETQ. The CDR3 sequence: CASSPRPGTGGGEQYF. CDR3 nucleotides: TGCGCCAGCAGCCCTAGACCCGGGACAGGGGGCGGCGAGCAGTACTTC.

Remarks on this clone: An end of the junction does not agree with germline; a read error may underlie this. The chain couples TRBV13 to TRBJ2-2; 12 bases match TRBD2. CDR3 size: 18 residues. Germline V CDR1 and CDR2: PRHDT, FYEKMQ (reference sequence). This CDR3 is CAISLFLAGGPGTGELFF. CDR3 nucleotide sequence: TGTGCCATCAGCTTATTCCTAGCGGGAGGGCCCGGCACCGGGGAGCTGTTTTTT.

The V gene is TRBV6-1, the J gene TRBJ2-2; D gene ambiguous. CDR1 MNHNS and CDR2 SASEGT come from the germline V gene. CDR3 length: 15 residues. V lost 4 bases and J lost 2, with 11 bases in between. CDR3 in DNA: TGTGCCAGCAGTGGACTGTCTAGAAACACCGGGGAGCTGTTTTTT. This translates into CASSGLSRNTGELFF.

The V gene is TRBV4-3, the J gene TRBJ2-3; TRBD1 matches 9 bases. The V segment lost 1 base and the J segment 5 bases; nucleotides outside the gene matches: 1. The CDR3 contains 14 residues. Looked up from germline, CDR1 is LGHNA and CDR2 is YSLEER. The CDR3 reads CASSQGQGGDTQYF. Here the CDR3 DNA reads TGCGCCAGCAGCCAAGGACAGGGGGGAGATACGCAGTATTTT.

This clone appeared a few times. V usage is TRBV27 and J usage is TRBJ1-1; D is possibly TRBD1 (5 bases). Germline loops: CDR1 MNHEY, CDR2 SMNVEV (reference sequence). V was shortened by 8 bases and J by 4 bases, with 14 bases between the two germline ends. The CDR3 runs to 13 residues. CDR3 bases: TGTGCCAGCGGGGGGGGTACGGGCACTGAAGCTTTCTTT. This translates into CASGGGTGTEAFF.

V is TRBV5-4 and J is TRBJ2-7; 12 bases line up with TRBD2. The junction had 8 bases not matched to a gene; V was cut back by 3 bases and J by 7 bases. The CDR3 consists of 15 residues. CDR1 SGHNT and CDR2 YYREEE come from the germline V gene (reference sequence). CDR3 DNA: TGTGCCAGCAGCTCCCGAGGACTAGCGGGGTCTGAGCAGTACTTC. Its protein is CASSSRGLAGSEQYF.

The chain uses TRBV7-2 and TRBJ2-1; tentative D call: TRBD2 (6 bases). V lost 1 base to trimming and J lost 4 bases, with 20 bases between them. The germline V gene encodes CDR1 SGHTA and CDR2 FQGNSA. The length of the CDR3 is 18 residues. DNA for the CDR3: TGTGCCAGCAGCTTAGTTGGGAGTTACGGGACTTCATACAATGAGCAGTTCTTC. Protein: CASSLVGSYGTSYNEQFF.

V is TRBV5-1 and J is TRBJ2-2, with 7 bases matching TRBD2. The CDR3 contains 15 residues. The junction had 6 bases not matched to a gene; V was cut back by 4 bases and J by 3 bases. Looked up from germline, CDR1 is SGHRS and CDR2 is YFSETQ. The chain's CDR3 is CASSPGTTDTGELFF. CDR3 sequence (DNA): TGCGCCAGCAGCCCGGGGACTACAGACACCGGGGAGCTGTTTTTT.

The chain couples TRBV21-1 to TRBJ2-7; TRBD1 is the table's D call, not checked against the DNA. TRBV21-1 is designated a pseudogene. This CDR3 is built from 15 residues. CDR3 protein: CASTVHRGHIYEQYF. For the CDR3, the DNA is TGTGCCAGCACCGTACACAGGGGGCACATCTACGAGCAGTACTTC.

V usage is TRBV21-1 and J usage is TRBJ2-7; TRBD1 reflects the table's D call only, with no check against the DNA. TRBV21-1 is flagged as a pseudogene. This CDR3 has 15 amino acids. CDR3 DNA: TGTGCCAGCAGCTCCCGACAGGGGGCACCCTACGAGCAGTACTTC. Encoded protein: CASSSRQGAPYEQYF.

Many counts were recorded for this clone. The chain is built from TRBV27 and TRBJ2-7; TRBD1 matches 12 bases. Germline lookup yields CDR1 MNHEY and CDR2 SMNVEV (reference sequence). This CDR3 spans 14 amino acids. V shed 6 bases, J shed 0 bases, and the junction held 0 bases outside the gene matches. The CDR3 protein is CASRGQGASYEQYF. CDR3 DNA: TGTGCCAGCAGGGGACAGGGGGCCTCCTACGAGCAGTACTTC.

CDR3 sequence reads: CASSPRLDSGQYF. DNA of the CDR3: TGTGCCAGCTCGCCTAGACTAGATTCTGGGCAGTACTTC. The chain uses TRBV18 and TRBJ2-7; possibly TRBD2 for D (6 bases). V was clipped by 6 bases and J by 9 bases, with 18 bases between them. Looked up from germline, CDR1 is KGHSH and CDR2 is LQKENI. There are 13 residues in the CDR3.

The rearrangement uses TRBV21-1 and TRBJ1-5. TRBV21-1 is a listed pseudogene. The CDR3 has 17 amino acids. CDR3 in amino acids: CASSTERGAYSNQPQHF. The CDR3, as DNA: TGTGCCAGCAGCACCGAACGGGGGGCGTATAGCAATCAGCCCCAGCATTTT.

CDR3 coding DNA: TGTGCCAGCTCACAAGTCCAGGGGAGCGGCGGGGAGCAGTACTTC. As protein: CASSQVQGSGGEQYF. The chain couples TRBV18 to TRBJ2-7; possibly TRBD1 for D (6 bases). Germline CDR1 KGHSH, CDR2 LQKENI. Between the trimmed V and J ends, which lost 4 bases and 7 bases, there was a span of 20 bases. The CDR3 length is 15 residues.

In nucleotides, the CDR3 is TGTGCCAGCAGGATGCCGATTAGCGGAGCAGAGTTCTTC. Encoded protein: CASRMPISGAEFF. This chain joins TRBV6-5 and TRBJ2-1; D is possibly TRBD2 (6 bases). V was shortened by 6 bases and J by 14 bases, with 20 bases between the two germline ends. Germline-derived CDR1 and CDR2 are MNHEY and SVGAGI. The CDR3 runs to 13 residues.

This rearrangement joins TRBV11-3 to TRBJ2-7; the match to TRBD1 covers 8 bases. Per germline, CDR1 SGHNT and CDR2 YENEEA. V lost 5 bases to trimming and J lost 6 bases; unmatched junction nucleotides: 9. The CDR3 sequence is 14 residues long. As DNA, the CDR3 is TGTGCCAGCAGCCCGGGGCAGGGGGCGATCGAGCAGTACTTC. Translation: CASSPGQGAIEQYF.

This rearrangement joins TRBV11-3 to TRBJ2-2; tentatively, D is TRBD1 (5 bases). The ends were cut back, 11 bases at V and 3 bases at J, with 10 bases in the middle. The CDR3 length is 12 residues. CDR1 and CDR2 from the germline V gene are SGHNT and YENEEA. The CDR3 DNA reads TGTGCCGGGGCACCTCACACCGGGGAGCTGTTTTTT. Amino acids: CAGAPHTGELFF. Complete variable domain (other parts from reference TRBV11-3 and TRBJ2-2): EAGVVQSPRYKIIEKKQPVAFWCNPISGHNTLYWYLQNLGQGPELLIRYENEEAVDDSQLPKDRFSAERLKGVDSTLKIQPAELGDSAVYLCAGAPHTGELFFGEGSRLTVL.